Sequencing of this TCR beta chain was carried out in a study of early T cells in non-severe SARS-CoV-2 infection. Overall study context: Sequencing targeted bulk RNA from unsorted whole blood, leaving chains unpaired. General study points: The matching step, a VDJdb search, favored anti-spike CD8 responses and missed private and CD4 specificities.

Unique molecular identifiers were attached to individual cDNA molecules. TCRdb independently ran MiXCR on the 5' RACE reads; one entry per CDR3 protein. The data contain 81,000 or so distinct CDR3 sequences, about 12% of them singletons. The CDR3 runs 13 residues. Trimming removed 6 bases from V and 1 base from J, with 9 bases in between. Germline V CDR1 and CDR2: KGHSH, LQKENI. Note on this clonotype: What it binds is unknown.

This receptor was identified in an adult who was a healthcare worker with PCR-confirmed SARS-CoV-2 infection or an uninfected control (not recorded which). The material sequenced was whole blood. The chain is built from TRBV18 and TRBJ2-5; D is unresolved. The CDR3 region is CASSRRVQETQYF. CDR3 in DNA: TGTGCCAGCTCCCGTAGGGTCCAAGAGACCCAGTACTTC.